The present TCR beta chain was sequenced within a study of identifying expanded T cells in peripheral blood. Study-wide findings and caveats: Differentially abundant clones: approximately 1.3 between replicates, 16.4 at around 2 weeks, 19 to 20 at four.

CDR3 size: 12 residues. Germline V gives CDR1 MDHEN, CDR2 SYDVKM. V was shortened by 8 bases and J by 3 bases, with 7 bases between the two germline ends. Using immunoSEQ multiplex PCR, the repertoire was profiled, and TCRdb retains in-frame clones only, with some absent. The sample shows fewer than 85,000 clones, around 89% of them seen only once. As regards this clone: Antigen: not known.

During the collection period, no donor immune events like infections were recorded. The V and J genes are TRBV28 and TRBJ1-4, with D perhaps TRBD1 (5 bases). The specimen was blood. The TCR was taken from a person aged 18 to 70 in good health. CDR3 in amino acids: CASGGSNEKLFF. Here the CDR3 DNA reads TGTGCCAGCGGGGGGTCTAATGAAAAACTGTTTTTT.